Below, 29 T cell receptor beta chains from the same sample are listed, as sequenced in a study of blood T cells in healthy people across ages. With a J-beta primer mix and a sample-barcoded 5' primer, a second PCR ran about 6 to 11 cycles. Each CDR3 protein gets one entry after TCRdb re-called the 5' RACE reads with MiXCR. The sample consists of 380,000 or so distinct CDR3 sequences, about 52% of them appearing once. The sequenced material came from blood. Every receptor here comes from a man in his 60s in good health.

In its sample, this clonotype was seen many times. The chain uses TRBV12-3 or TRBV12-4 and TRBJ2-3, with a tentative D call TRBD2 (6 bases). This CDR3 region has 16 residues. Trimming took 1 base from V and 0 from J, leaving 11 bases between them. CDR3 protein: CASSLEAGLSTDTQYF. The CDR3 DNA sequence: TGTGCCAGCAGTTTAGAAGCGGGTCTTAGCACAGATACGCAGTATTTT.

This clonotype was seen just once. The chain recombines TRBV29-1 with TRBJ2-1; D might be TRBD1 (6 bases). The CDR3 length is 12 residues. Trimming took 6 bases from V and 5 from J, leaving 11 bases between them. The germline V gene has CDR1 SQVTM and CDR2 ANQGSEA. CDR3 loop: CSVGRQDNEQFF. CDR3 coding DNA: TGCAGCGTCGGTAGACAGGACAATGAGCAGTTCTTC.

The chain is built from TRBV2 and TRBJ1-5; D is uncertain. The germline V gene has CDR1 SNHLY and CDR2 FYNNEI. This CDR3 has 14 residues. V was shortened by 0 bases and J by 4 bases, with 7 bases between the two germline ends. The CDR3 coding sequence is TGTGCCAGCAGTGAAGCCTGGGAAAATCAGCCCCAGCATTTT. Its protein is CASSEAWENQPQHF.

This clonotype came up a few times. The rearrangement uses TRBV28 and TRBJ2-1; D is undetermined. The assigned J gene may be wrong: the sequence end matches TRBJ2-7 better. CDR1 MDHEN and CDR2 SYDVKM come from the germline V gene. The CDR3 runs to 10 residues. CDR3 sequence reads: CASSKFEQYF. The CDR3 DNA sequence: TGTGCCAGCAGTAAGTTTGAGCAGTACTTC.

The rearrangement joins TRBV28 to TRBJ2-3; TRBD2 aligns across 14 bases. The germline V gene has CDR1 MDHEN and CDR2 SYDVKM. The CDR3 loop spans 18 amino acids. J lost 2 bases, V lost 4 bases, and 8 bases had no gene match. This CDR3 reads CASSSPGLAGENTDTQYF. CDR3 bases: TGTGCCAGCAGTTCCCCGGGACTAGCGGGGGAGAACACAGATACGCAGTATTTT.

Only a few counts were recorded for this clonotype. This chain links TRBV29-1 with TRBJ2-1; TRBD1 agrees at 8 bases. This CDR3 has 15 residues. With 1 base clipped from V and 3 bases from J, the junction kept 5 bases outside the gene matches. Germline V CDR1 and CDR2: SQVTM, ANQGSEA. The CDR3 nucleotides read TGCAGCGTTGAAGGTTGGACAGGGAACTACAATGAGCAGTTCTTC. Encoded protein: CSVEGWTGNYNEQFF.

The chain carries TRBV5-1 and TRBJ2-7, with a possible D match to TRBD2 (6 bases). V was trimmed by 1 base and J by 7 bases, leaving 18 bases between them. The CDR3 is 15 amino acids. Germline V CDR1 and CDR2: SGHRS, YFSETQ. CDR3 amino acids: CASSLRDFFNNEQYF. CDR3 sequence (DNA): TGCGCCAGCAGCTTGCGGGACTTCTTCAACAATGAGCAGTACTTC.

J is TRBJ2-2 and V is TRBV12-3 or TRBV12-4; 7 bases agree with TRBD1. This CDR3 is built from 15 residues. J lost 5 bases, V lost 5 bases, and 8 bases had no gene match. In nucleotides, the CDR3 is TGTGCCAGCAGTCGACAGGGCGGTTGGACCGGGGAGCTGTTTTTT. Translated, it gives CASSRQGGWTGELFF.

With respect to this clonotype: An end of the junction does not agree with germline; a read error may underlie this. The J gene is TRBJ2-6, the V gene TRBV10-2, with a possible D match to TRBD1 (6 bases). From germline, CDR1 is WSHSY and CDR2 SAAADI. The CDR3 sequence is 17 residues long. The CDR3 region has the DNA TGCGCCAGCAGTGAGTCGGACAGCAGCTCTGGGACCAACGTCCTGACTTTC. Translating gives CASSESDSSSGTNVLTF.

This clonotype was detected many times. This chain links TRBV6-6 with TRBJ2-5; TRBD2 matches at 7 bases. This CDR3 is built from 15 residues. Germline V lookup: CDR1 MNHNY, CDR2 SVGAGI (reference sequence). Trimming removed 0 bases from V and 4 bases from J; junction bases left unmatched: 5. The CDR3: CASSYSGGSTETQYF. CDR3 DNA: TGTGCCAGCAGTTACTCAGGCGGGAGTACAGAGACCCAGTACTTC.

The chain employs TRBV20-1 and TRBJ2-1, with 11 bases aligning to TRBD2. Losses at the gene ends were 5 bases for V and 5 bases for J; bases not matched to a gene: 11. The CDR3 contains 16 residues. Germline V CDR1 and CDR2: DFQATT, SNEGSKA (reference sequence). CDR3 DNA: TGCAGTGCTCCGGCACTAGCGGGAGTTTCGCACAATGAGCAGTTCTTC. Protein sequence: CSAPALAGVSHNEQFF.

This clonotype was detected a few times. The chain couples TRBV5-1 to TRBJ2-1; D is unresolved. Germline loops: CDR1 SGHRS, CDR2 YFSETQ. This CDR3 is 15 amino acids long. With 0 bases removed from V and 5 bases from J, the gap between germline ends came to 12 bases. The CDR3 sequence is CASSLDVTLNNEQFF. The CDR3 DNA reads as TGCGCCAGCAGCTTGGATGTGACTCTGAACAATGAGCAGTTCTTC.

This clonotype was seen a single time. J is TRBJ2-7 and V is TRBV5-1; D not certain. Between the trimmed V and J ends, which lost 0 bases and 8 bases, there was a span of 12 bases. This CDR3 contains 13 residues. Germline CDR1 and CDR2: SGHRS and YFSETQ. The CDR3 protein is CASSLDQVSKQYF. The DNA for the CDR3 is TGCGCCAGCAGCTTGGACCAAGTAAGCAAGCAGTACTTC.

The chain couples TRBV11-2 to TRBJ2-5; D is undetermined. The germline gives CDR1 SGHAT, CDR2 FQNNGV. The CDR3 loop spans 14 amino acids. Deletions cut 8 bases from V and 1 base from J, with 14 bases between. The CDR3 sequence: CASSKTVGQETQYF. The CDR3 DNA sequence: TGTGCCAGCTCAAAAACTGTAGGCCAAGAGACCCAGTACTTC. Using reference TRBV11-2 and TRBJ2-5 for the parts outside the CDR3, the full variable domain is EAGVAQSPRYKIIEKRQSVAFWCNPISGHATLYWYQQILGQGPKLLIQFQNNGVVDDSQLPKDRFSAERLKGVDSTLKIQPAKLEDSAVYLCASSKTVGQETQYFGPGTRLLVL.

V is TRBV28 and J is TRBJ2-1; 7 nucleotides align to TRBD2. The end of the DNA fits TRBJ2-7 better, so the J call may be wrong. Germline-derived CDR1 and CDR2 are MDHEN and SYDVKM. This CDR3 is built from 16 residues. The CDR3, as DNA: TGTGCCAGCAGTCCCCTTGTAGCTAGCGGACACTACGAGCAGTACTTC. The encoded protein is CASSPLVASGHYEQYF.

J is TRBJ2-3 and V is TRBV5-4; D gene unclear. The V end was cut by 4 bases, the J end by 2 bases, with 14 bases between. This CDR3 spans 15 amino acids. Germline CDR1 and CDR2: SGHNT and YYREEE (reference sequence). The CDR3 sequence is CASSTGRSPTDTQYF. CDR3 nucleotides: TGTGCCAGCAGCACTGGACGGAGCCCCACAGATACGCAGTATTTT.

The chain employs TRBV30 and TRBJ1-2; D unresolved. The length of the CDR3 is 13 residues. From germline, CDR1 is GTSNPN and CDR2 SVGIG (reference sequence). The V end lost 4 bases, the J end lost 2 bases, and 11 bases lay between the germline ends. Here the CDR3 reads CAWMGKFNYGYTF. The CDR3 DNA follows: TGTGCCTGGATGGGGAAGTTCAACTATGGCTACACCTTC. The entire variable domain, with the rest obtained from reference TRBV30 and TRBJ1-2, is as follows: SQTIHQWPATLVQPVGSPLSLECTVEGTSNPNLYWYRQAAGRGLQLLFYSVGIGQISSEVPQNLSASRPQDRQFILSSKKLLLSDSGFYLCAWMGKFNYGYTFGSGTRLTVV.

V usage is TRBV5-1 and J usage is TRBJ1-2; 9 positions agree with TRBD1. The length of the CDR3 is 13 residues. The V gene's germline CDR1 is SGHRS and CDR2 YFSETQ. V lost 7 bases to trimming and J lost 8 bases; unmatched junction nucleotides: 9. In DNA form, the CDR3 reads TGCGCCAGCCAGGGACAGGGAGGACTAGGCTACACCTTC. The encoded protein is CASQGQGGLGYTF.

As concerns this clonotype: Given a much more abundant clone one base away, this may be a read error. The J gene is TRBJ2-7, the V gene TRBV20-1; D may be TRBD2 (7 bases). The CDR3 extends over 15 amino acids. Per germline, CDR1 DFQATT and CDR2 SNEGSKA (reference sequence). V gave up 5 bases and J gave up 7 bases, with 24 bases separating them. CDR3 loop: CSAPRGASSCNEQYF. The CDR3, as DNA: TGCAGTGCTCCCCGGGGGGCCAGCTCCTGCAATGAGCAGTACTTC.

In this sample, this clonotype turned up a few times. The V call is TRBV20-1, the J call TRBJ2-1; no definite D call. Germline assignment: CDR1 DFQATT and CDR2 SNEGSKA (reference sequence). Trimming left V 3 bases short and J 8 bases short, with 8 bases between. The CDR3 loop spans 11 amino acids. CDR3 residues: CSASPLDEQFF. Written as DNA, the CDR3 is TGCAGTGCTAGCCCTCTGGATGAGCAGTTCTTC.

The V and J genes are TRBV29-1 and TRBJ2-7; 8 bases are shared with TRBD1. Germline V gene lookup returns CDR1 SQVTM and CDR2 ANQGSEA. The length of the CDR3 is 12 residues. With 4 bases clipped from V and 4 bases from J, the junction kept 3 bases outside the gene matches. The CDR3 region has the DNA TGCAGCGTTGGACAGGGGTTTTACGAGCAGTACTTC. Residues: CSVGQGFYEQYF.

V usage is TRBV18 and J usage is TRBJ2-3; no clear D gene. The CDR3 runs 15 residues. Per germline, CDR1 KGHSH and CDR2 LQKENI. V shed 7 bases and J shed 0 bases, with 14 bases lying between them. This CDR3 is CASYHRRSSTDTQYF. The CDR3 DNA is TGTGCCAGCTACCACCGTCGGTCGAGCACAGATACGCAGTATTTT.

Regarding this clonotype: A much larger clone sits a single nucleotide away, making a read error possible. J is TRBJ2-7 and V is TRBV5-6; D gene uncertain. CDR3 size: 11 residues. Germline CDR1 SGHDT, CDR2 YYEEEE. This CDR3 is CAGSLYYEQYF. As DNA, the CDR3 is TGTGCCGGCAGCTTGTATTACGAGCAGTACTTC.

This clonotype was picked up a small number of times. Mismatch with germline at one junction end may stem from a read error. The chain employs TRBV4-3 and TRBJ1-2; 7 nucleotides align to TRBD1. Germline V gene data show CDR1 as LGHNA and CDR2 as YSLEER. The CDR3 sequence is 14 residues long. CDR3 residues: CASSQGGTAYGYTF. CDR3 coding DNA: TGCGCCAGCAGTCAAGGGGGCACCGCCTATGGCTACACCTTC.

The chain combines TRBV12-3 or TRBV12-4 with TRBJ2-7, with D unresolved. Trimming shortened V by 1 base and J by 1 base, and 8 bases separated the two germline ends. The length of the CDR3 is 14 residues. The CDR3 protein is CASSLGALSYEQYF. As DNA, the CDR3 is TGTGCCAGCAGTTTAGGCGCCTTGTCCTACGAGCAGTACTTC.

Concerning this clonotype itself: At one of its ends the junction is not consistent with the germline gene, which may arise from a read error. The V gene is TRBV12-3 or TRBV12-4, the J gene TRBJ2-2; 9 nucleotides agree with TRBD1. The CDR3 contains 12 residues. The CDR3 spells CASSFQTGGLFF. CDR3 DNA sequence: TGTGCCAGCAGTTTCCAGACAGGGGGGCTGTTTTTT.

J is TRBJ2-7 and V is TRBV7-8; no definite D call. This CDR3 has 14 residues. V lost 5 bases and J 3 bases, leaving 14 bases between the germline ends. CDR1 is SGHVS and CDR2 is FQNEAQ in the germline V gene. CDR3 nucleotides: TGTGCCAGCAGCCCCACTCACGCGGACTACGAGCAGTACTTC. This codes for CASSPTHADYEQYF.

Comments on this clonotype: A read error may explain this, as a much larger clone is one base away. The chain combines TRBV7-2 with TRBJ2-3, with 15 bases aligning to TRBD2. V lost 8 bases and J lost 0; bases outside the gene matches: 12. There are 19 residues in the CDR3. CDR1 is SGHTA and CDR2 is FQGNSA in the germline V gene. The CDR3 region is CASGPPGLAGGASTDTQYF. The CDR3 bases are TGTGCCAGCGGACCACCGGGACTAGCGGGAGGTGCTAGCACAGATACGCAGTATTTT.

V and J are TRBV10-3 and TRBJ1-2, with 10 bases identical to TRBD1. V trimming: 10 bases; J trimming: 4 bases; junction bases outside the gene matches: 9. CDR3 length equals 14 residues. Germline assignment: CDR1 ENHRY and CDR2 SYGVKD. CDR3: CASRPGQGTYGYTF. The CDR3 bases are TGTGCCAGCAGGCCGGGACAGGGGACCTATGGCTACACCTTC.